The clone carrying this T cell receptor beta chain was counted many times. Its antigen is currently unknown. This CDR3 region has 15 residues. In germline, CDR1 is DFQATT, CDR2 SNEGSKA (reference sequence). Trimming pared 0 bases from V and 0 bases from J, leaving 9 bases between. This entry is derived from a study of molecular identifiers for immune sequencing clone quantification. Study information: Four of five splits of RNA from roughly 20,000 or 100,000 naive CD8 cells were sequenced in replicates. Points from the study as a whole: Clones above 20 RNA copies contained over 97% of effector molecules and under 1% of naive molecules.

Naive CD8 T cells, phenotype CD8+CD4-CCR7+CD45RA+, were sorted. TCRdb redid the calling of the PCR reads with MiXCR, one entry per CDR3 protein. The sample has just under 650,000 distinct CDR3 sequences, 20% seen once; the top ten hold about 0.9%. The receptor's source is a human donor in good health. Some libraries in this study had Jurkat cell RNA spiked in. Sequences were obtained from naive CD8+ T cells from blood, with Jurkat cell RNA spiked in. Subset indicated: FACS-sorted CD8+CD4-CCR7+CD45RA+ naive T cells. The V call is TRBV20-1, the J call TRBJ1-3, with D maybe TRBD1 (5 bases). CDR3 loop: CSAREGTGSGNTIYF. As DNA, the CDR3 is TGCAGTGCTAGAGAGGGGACGGGCTCTGGAAACACCATATATTTT.